This entry concerns a single T cell receptor (beta chain). Its target is unknown. These data are taken from a study of molecular identifiers for immune sequencing clone quantification. Study-level points and caveats: Clones that had above 20 RNA copies took up over 99% of effector molecules but under 1% in naive cells. Jurkat TCR RNA that was spiked in from one cell was reportedly detectable among one million naive cells.

The CDR3 extends over 16 amino acids. Germline loops: CDR1 DFQATT, CDR2 SNEGSKA (reference sequence). V shed 6 bases and J shed 0 bases, with 17 bases lying between them. TCRdb redid the calling of the PCR reads with MiXCR, one entry per CDR3 protein. The sample yields fewer than 350,000 distinct CDR3 sequences, roughly 24% seen once. The clonotype originates from a human donor in good health. Some libraries in this study had Jurkat cell RNA spiked in. The rearrangement links TRBV20-1 to TRBJ1-4; D is perhaps TRBD1 (6 bases). Material: naive CD8+ T cells from blood, with Jurkat cell RNA spiked in. Subset of the sample: FACS-sorted CD8+CD4-CCR7+CD45RA+ naive T cells. The CDR3 is CSASRGGFATNEKLFF. For the CDR3, the DNA is TGCAGTGCATCTAGGGGGGGCTTTGCAACTAATGAAAAACTGTTTTTT.